One and the same sample provided the 13 T cell receptor beta chains below, sequenced in a study of cytomegalovirus exposure and HLA in healthy donors listed by TCRdb under 2017. Receptors were amplified or captured by the immunoSEQ multiplex PCR assay. For the multiplex PCR, a mixture combining 60 forward primers for TCR Vbeta segments and 13 reverse primers for TCR Jbeta segments was used. Here the immuneACCESS table is served through TCRdb, limited to in-frame sequences with V and J called. Missing clones are a known gap in these copies; in checked studies unresolved V genes cover under half, and the rest lacks a known reason. The sample has 150,000 to 200,000 clones on record, 10% to 15% of them singletons. Of the sample, approximately 7.8% is held by the ten largest clones. Sequences were obtained from PBMCs. These receptor sequences come from a man between 50 and 59 years old in good health and CMV-seropositive.

In this sample, this clone turned up a few times. The chain is built from TRBV11-2 and TRBJ2-7; D is undetermined. Germline V lookup: CDR1 SGHAT, CDR2 FQNNGV. The CDR3 length is 13 residues. The ends were cut back, 5 bases at V and 3 bases at J, with 11 bases in the middle. This CDR3 reads CASSLQRDYEQYV. The CDR3 nucleotides are TGTGCCAGCAGCCTTCAAAGAGACTACGAGCAGTACGTC.

The V and J genes are TRBV6-1 and TRBJ1-2; D not certain. V lost 6 bases and J 0 bases, leaving 5 bases between the germline ends. The germline gives CDR1 MNHNS, CDR2 SASEGT. The CDR3 loop spans 12 amino acids. The CDR3: CASSRSNYGYTF. CDR3 nucleotide sequence: TGTGCCAGCAGCAGGTCTAACTATGGCTACACCTTC.

This clone was picked up a small number of times. The CDR3 loop is CAWSRDFQPQHF. The CDR3 DNA reads TGTGCCTGGAGCAGGGATTTTCAGCCCCAGCATTTT. This chain links TRBV30 with TRBJ1-5; D might be TRBD1 (5 bases). The germline CDR1 and CDR2 sequences are GTSNPN and SVGIG (reference sequence). The CDR3 sequence is 12 residues long. Trimming pared 3 bases from V and 6 bases from J, leaving 9 bases between.

The J gene is TRBJ2-5, the V gene TRBV27, with D perhaps TRBD2 (6 bases). From germline, CDR1 is MNHEY and CDR2 SMNVEV (reference sequence). The CDR3 has 13 residues. Trimming removed 8 bases from V and 5 bases from J, with 15 bases in between. The CDR3 loop reads CASSGPGRETQYF. The CDR3 nucleotides are TGTGCCAGCTCAGGGCCGGGGAGGGAGACCCAGTACTTC.

The chain uses TRBV19 and TRBJ2-2; 9 bases are a match to TRBD1. The germline V gene has CDR1 LNHDA and CDR2 SQIVND (reference sequence). This CDR3 has 15 amino acids. Unmatched junction bases numbered 7, after V lost 5 bases and J lost 6 bases. CDR3 in DNA: TGTGCCAGTAGTTTACAGGGGGCGGCCGCCGGGGAGCTGTTTTTT. This sequence encodes CASSLQGAAAGELFF. Filled out from reference TRBV19 and TRBJ2-2, the complete variable domain reads DGGITQSPKYLFRKEGQNVTLSCEQNLNHDAMYWYRQDPGQGLRLIYYSQIVNDFQKGDIAEGYSVSREKKESFPLTVTSAQKNPTAFYLCASSLQGAAAGELFFGEGSRLTVL.

A remark on this clone: The identical CDR3 is also encoded by other nucleotide sequences in the sample. The chain uses TRBV30 and TRBJ1-1; no firm D call. The CDR3 is made up of 12 amino acids. In germline, CDR1 is GTSNPN, CDR2 SVGIG (reference sequence). V lost 3 bases, J lost 1 base, and 6 bases lay in between. DNA of the CDR3: TGTGCCTGGAGCCCCGGGAACACTGAAGCTTTCTTT. Its protein product is CAWSPGNTEAFF. Using reference TRBV30 and TRBJ1-1 for the parts outside the CDR3, the full variable domain is SQTIHQWPATLVQPVGSPLSLECTVEGTSNPNLYWYRQAAGRGLQLLFYSVGIGQISSEVPQNLSASRPQDRQFILSSKKLLLSDSGFYLCAWSPGNTEAFFGQGTRLTVV.

This clone showed up just a few times. The J gene is TRBJ1-2, the V gene TRBV6-5, with no clear D. The CDR3 is 13 residues long. The germline V gene encodes CDR1 MNHEY and CDR2 SVGAGI. Trimming removed 8 bases from V and 3 bases from J, with 13 bases in between. The CDR3 DNA sequence: TGTGCCAGCCACTACTCGTGGGACTATGGCTACACCTTC. It translates to CASHYSWDYGYTF.

The table lists this clone with a few counts. V and J are TRBV7-9 and TRBJ1-5; D ambiguous. There are 17 residues in the CDR3. CDR1 is SEHNR and CDR2 is FQNEAQ in the germline V gene (reference sequence). Deletions cut 0 bases from V and 2 bases from J, with 14 bases between. DNA for the CDR3: TGTGCCAGCAGCTTAGCGGGCGGGCCCGGTGGCAATCAGCCCCAGCATTTT. It encodes CASSLAGGPGGNQPQHF.

This clone was observed a handful of times. The chain combines TRBV6-6 with TRBJ2-7; TRBD1 aligns across 7 bases. The CDR3 covers 15 residues. CDR1 is MNHNY and CDR2 is SVGAGI in the germline V gene (reference sequence). Trimming took 6 bases from V and 5 from J; bases not matched to a gene: 13. CDR3 region: CASRGDRVRVDEQYV. CDR3 DNA sequence: TGTGCCAGCAGGGGAGACAGGGTCAGAGTGGACGAGCAGTACGTC.

The chain couples TRBV7-8 to TRBJ2-2; a weak D match, TRBD2 (7 bases). The germline V gene encodes CDR1 SGHVS and CDR2 FQNEAQ. The CDR3 loop spans 16 amino acids. Trimming removed 1 base from V and 0 bases from J, with 9 bases in between. The CDR3 sequence: CASSLEGGANTGELFF. The CDR3 DNA reads as TGTGCCAGCAGCTTAGAAGGGGGGGCGAACACCGGGGAGCTGTTTTTT.

This clone was seen a few times. V gene TRBV30 combines with J gene TRBJ1-2; 8 bases are a match to TRBD1. Trimming removed 2 bases from V and 9 bases from J; junction bases left unmatched: 8. Germline lookup yields CDR1 GTSNPN and CDR2 SVGIG (reference sequence). The CDR3 contains 13 residues. This chain's CDR3 is CAWSHRDRPSYTF. The CDR3 nucleotides are TGTGCCTGGAGTCACCGGGACAGGCCTAGCTACACCTTC.

The chain combines TRBV19 with TRBJ1-1; D may be TRBD1 (5 bases). Germline-derived CDR1 and CDR2 are LNHDA and SQIVND (reference sequence). The germline V and J ends were trimmed by 3 bases and 4 bases, with 9 bases remaining between them. The CDR3 is 13 amino acids. The CDR3 DNA reads as TGTGCCAGTAGTATCATTAGGGGCACTGAAGCTTTCTTT. Protein sequence: CASSIIRGTEAFF.

The count of this clone is one. The chain is built from TRBV7-8 and TRBJ1-2, with D unresolved. The V gene's germline CDR1 is SGHVS and CDR2 FQNEAQ. This CDR3 is 16 amino acids long. Trimming pared 4 bases from V and 8 bases from J, leaving 23 bases between. The CDR3 loop reads CASSSFRPDSIGGYTF. Written as DNA, the CDR3 is TGTGCCAGCAGCTCCTTCCGGCCAGACTCTATCGGAGGCTACACCTTC.